The 31 T cell receptor beta chains given below trace back to one sample, sequenced in a study of prognosis after radiotherapy for stage I lung cancer. The genomic DNA TCR beta CDR3 region underwent two rounds of multiplex PCR. Primers targeting each individual TRBV and TRBJ gene were applied in first-round PCR. From the multiplex PCR reads, TCRdb called clonotypes with MiXCR, one entry per CDR3 protein. The sample lists 20,000 to 25,000 distinct CDR3 sequences; approximately 39% were seen once. Material: PBMCs, obtained before or after stereotactic body radiation therapy (not recorded which). The origin of the receptors is a donor over 45 with non-small cell lung cancer.

The V and J genes are TRBV7-8 and TRBJ1-1, with D uncertain. V dropped 8 bases and J dropped 1 base, with 11 bases sitting between them. CDR1 and CDR2 (germline): SGHVS, FQNEAQ. The CDR3 contains 13 residues. For the CDR3, the DNA is TGTGCCAGCGGGGTCCAGTCGAACACTGAAGCTTTCTTT. Translated, it gives CASGVQSNTEAFF.

The chain is built from TRBV20-1 and TRBJ2-2, with TRBD2 matching over 10 bases. J gave up 7 bases and V 6 bases, and 8 bases lay outside the gene matches. The CDR3 is 14 amino acids. Germline CDR1 is DFQATT and CDR2 is SNEGSKA (reference sequence). CDR3 bases: TGCAGTGCGCCTAGCGGGAGTTTGTTCGGGGAGCTGTTTTTT. Amino acid sequence: CSAPSGSLFGELFF.

A note on this clonotype: Germline is not matched at one junction end, which may reflect a read error. V is TRBV28 and J is TRBJ1-2; D is perhaps TRBD1 (6 bases). This CDR3 is 12 amino acids long. Germline V gene lookup returns CDR1 MDHEN and CDR2 SYDVKM. CDR3 bases: TGTGCCAGCAGCATCACGTTACAGGGCTACACATTC. Translated, it gives CASSITLQGYTF.

In its sample, this clonotype ranks as medium-sized. The rearrangement joins TRBV5-1 to TRBJ2-7, with 10 bases that match TRBD1. The germline gives CDR1 SGHRS, CDR2 YFSETQ. The CDR3 is 15 residues long. The V and J ends lost 4 bases and 5 bases, in that order; junction bases with no gene match: 9. The CDR3 nucleotides read TGCGCCAGCAGCGACCGGGACAGGGGTACGAACGAGCAGTACTTC. This sequence encodes CASSDRDRGTNEQYF.

This clonotype has at least ten counts. The genes are TRBV4-1 and TRBJ1-5; D uncertain. The germline V gene encodes CDR1 MGHRA and CDR2 YSYEKL. V was shortened by 0 bases and J by 4 bases, with 13 bases between the two germline ends. The CDR3 sequence is 16 residues long. This chain's CDR3 is CASSQDGGLGNQPQHF. The CDR3 DNA sequence: TGCGCCAGCAGCCAAGATGGAGGGTTAGGAAATCAGCCCCAGCATTTT.

This clonotype was detected ten times or more. The chain uses TRBV7-9 and TRBJ2-1; D remains ambiguous. The CDR3 covers 14 residues. V was cut by 3 bases and J by 3 bases, with 9 bases left in between. Germline V lookup: CDR1 SEHNR, CDR2 FQNEAQ (reference sequence). The CDR3 region has the DNA TGTGCCAGCAGCTTCTTGACGAGCTACAATGAGCAGTTCTTC. Its translation is CASSFLTSYNEQFF.

The J gene is TRBJ2-7, the V gene TRBV27, with TRBD2 matching 9 bases. The CDR3 totals 13 residues. Germline CDR1 MNHEY, CDR2 SMNVEV (reference sequence). Losses at the gene ends were 10 bases for V and 6 bases for J; bases not matched to a gene: 10. The CDR3 DNA sequence: TGTGCCACCAGAAAACCTAGCGGGATCGAGCAGTACTTC. Encoded protein: CATRKPSGIEQYF.

V and J are TRBV10-3 and TRBJ2-2, with no clear D. Looked up from germline, CDR1 is ENHRY and CDR2 is SYGVKD. CDR3 length equals 14 residues. The V gene lost 0 bases and the J gene lost 6 bases, with 8 bases spanning the gap. The DNA for the CDR3 is TGTGCCATCAGTGAGTCCGCGGACGCCGGGGAGCTGTTTTTT. The encoded protein is CAISESADAGELFF.

This clonotype has a count of ten or more. This chain uses TRBV20-1 with TRBJ2-1; D tentatively reads TRBD1 or TRBD2 (7 bases each). Looked up from germline, CDR1 is DFQATT and CDR2 is SNEGSKA (reference sequence). Trimming pared 2 bases from V and 8 bases from J, leaving 22 bases between. The CDR3 covers 16 residues. The CDR3 bases are TGCAGTGCTAGAACCTTGTCTCGGGGAGGGGGCGATGAGCAGTTCTTC. Residues: CSARTLSRGGGDEQFF.

This clonotype has ten or more counts. The chain recombines TRBV15 with TRBJ2-3; 8 positions agree with TRBD2. Losses at the gene ends were 10 bases for V and 0 bases for J; bases not matched to a gene: 12. The CDR3 runs to 16 residues. Germline lookup yields CDR1 LNHNV and CDR2 YYDKDF (reference sequence). CDR3 sequence: CAISVGLGSSTDTQYF. In DNA, the CDR3 is TGTGCCATCTCGGTGGGACTAGGTTCTAGCACAGATACGCAGTATTTT. The full variable domain, with the rest looked up from reference TRBV15 and TRBJ2-3, is DAMVIQNPRYQVTQFGKPVTLSCSQTLNHNVMYWYQQKSSQAPKLLFHYYDKDFNNEADTPDNFQSRRPNTSFCFLDIRSPGLGDTAMYLCAISVGLGSSTDTQYFGPGTRLTVL.

This clonotype was observed a handful of times. The chain joins TRBV15 to TRBJ2-4; D not resolved. The CDR3 extends over 13 amino acids. CDR1 and CDR2 (germline): LNHNV, YYDKDF (reference sequence). Trimming shortened V by 8 bases and J by 1 base, and 9 bases separated the two germline ends. CDR3 bases: TGTGCCACCTCGCGAGTGGCCAAAAACATTCAGTACTTC. This gives the protein CATSRVAKNIQYF. The entire variable domain, with the rest obtained from reference TRBV15 and TRBJ2-4, is as follows: DAMVIQNPRYQVTQFGKPVTLSCSQTLNHNVMYWYQQKSSQAPKLLFHYYDKDFNNEADTPDNFQSRRPNTSFCFLDIRSPGLGDTAMYLCATSRVAKNIQYFGAGTRLSVL.

There are many counts of this clonotype. CDR3 loop: CASTPRGGFGIFKKLFF. In DNA, the CDR3 is TGTGCCAGCACCCCACGGGGGGGCTTCGGCATATTTAAAAAACTGTTTTTT. The gene calls are TRBV2 and TRBJ1-4; D is possibly TRBD1 (6 bases). Germline-derived CDR1 and CDR2 are SNHLY and FYNNEI. Deletions cut 7 bases from V and 9 bases from J, with 27 bases between. This CDR3 has 17 amino acids.

The chain combines TRBV2 with TRBJ2-1; maybe TRBD1 (5 bases). Per the germline V gene, CDR1 is SNHLY and CDR2 is FYNNEI. The CDR3 has 12 residues. Trimming pared 6 bases from V and 9 bases from J, leaving 12 bases between. CDR3 loop: CASRYSDSEQFF. The CDR3 DNA sequence: TGTGCCAGCAGATACTCTGACAGTGAGCAGTTCTTC.

This clonotype has just one count. This likely came from a read error, as a far larger clone is one base away. V and J are TRBV6-2 or TRBV6-3 and TRBJ2-5; TRBD1 is a possible D gene (5 bases). The germline gives CDR1 MNHEY, CDR2 SVGEGT. The CDR3 totals 13 residues. The V gene lost 7 bases and the J gene lost 8 bases, with 17 bases spanning the gap. The CDR3 DNA is TGTGCCAGCAAAACCCAGGGTAGGGATACCCAGTACTTC. Translated, it gives CASKTQGRDTQYF.

Sample share makes this clonotype medium-sized. The chain recombines TRBV6-1 with TRBJ2-1; the D gene is possibly TRBD2 (5 bases). Germline CDR1 MNHNS, CDR2 SASEGT. The CDR3 consists of 14 residues. Trimming left V 6 bases short and J 7 bases short, with 16 bases between. CDR3 sequence: CASRGELVVNEQFF. The CDR3 DNA is TGTGCCAGCAGGGGAGAACTAGTGGTTAATGAGCAGTTCTTC.

This clonotype was seen a handful of times. V usage is TRBV4-2 and J usage is TRBJ1-3; D ambiguous. The CDR3 runs 15 residues. V was shortened by 1 base and J by 5 bases, with 12 bases between the two germline ends. CDR1 is LGHNA and CDR2 is YNFKEQ in the germline V gene. For the CDR3, the DNA is TGTGCCAGCAGCCAAGTCTCCGGCTCCAGAAACACCATATATTTT. Translating gives CASSQVSGSRNTIYF.

This clonotype occurred a few times. V and J are TRBV6-2 or TRBV6-3 and TRBJ2-5; D gene ambiguous. V gave up 4 bases and J gave up 5 bases, with 17 bases separating them. The CDR3 has 15 residues. Germline V gene sequence: CDR1 MNHEY, CDR2 SVGEGT. The CDR3 nucleotides are TGTGCCAGCAGTTTCCAAGCCGAGCCGAGGGAGACCCAGTACTTC. It encodes CASSFQAEPRETQYF.

The chain joins TRBV6-2 or TRBV6-3 to TRBJ1-1; maybe TRBD1 (6 bases). Germline CDR1 MNHEY, CDR2 SVGEGT. The CDR3 has 16 residues. The V and J ends lost 5 bases and 3 bases respectively, with 19 bases between them. The CDR3 region has the DNA TGTGCCAGCAGTGGGGGGTGGGCTGCAGGGGACACTGAAGCTTTCTTT. Its translation is CASSGGWAAGDTEAFF.

This clonotype was recorded many times. The gene calls are TRBV11-3 and TRBJ2-5; D uncertain. The CDR3 sequence is 13 residues long. Trimming left V 5 bases short and J 1 base short, with 8 bases between. The V gene's germline CDR1 is SGHNT and CDR2 YENEEA. CDR3 coding DNA: TGTGCCAGCAGCCCCGGGCCCCAAGAGACCCAGTACTTC. It translates to CASSPGPQETQYF.

The chain uses TRBV9 and TRBJ2-5; D is possibly TRBD2 (5 bases). The CDR3 has 16 residues. CDR1 SGDLS and CDR2 YYNGEE come from the germline V gene. Deletions cut 0 bases from V and 2 bases from J, with 14 bases between. The CDR3 is CASSVGSGGPQETQYF. CDR3 bases: TGTGCCAGCAGCGTAGGGTCGGGCGGGCCGCAAGAGACCCAGTACTTC.

This clonotype has at least ten counts. The chain combines TRBV2 with TRBJ2-1; TRBD2 matches at 15 bases. The germline V gene has CDR1 SNHLY and CDR2 FYNNEI. J gave up 2 bases and V 11 bases, and 16 bases lay outside the gene matches. The length of the CDR3 is 19 residues. CDR3 nucleotide sequence: TGTGCCCAAGCAGAGGGTGGACTAGCGGGAGGGGGGCCCTACAATGAGCAGTTCTTC. It translates to CAQAEGGLAGGGPYNEQFF.

In this sample, this clonotype turned up many times. The chain uses TRBV7-2 and TRBJ2-7; 10 bases are shared with TRBD2. V shed 2 bases, J shed 6 bases, and the junction held 7 bases outside the gene matches. From germline, CDR1 is SGHTA and CDR2 FQGNSA. This CDR3 comprises 15 residues. Written as DNA, the CDR3 is TGTGCCAGCAGCTTAACTAGCGGGACAAGCTCCGAGCAGTACTTC. It translates to CASSLTSGTSSEQYF.

Relative to its sample, this clonotype is medium-sized. V and J are TRBV5-1 and TRBJ1-6; 7 bases line up with TRBD1. V trimming: 4 bases; J trimming: 6 bases; junction bases outside the gene matches: 4. The CDR3 spans 14 residues. Germline V gene data show CDR1 as SGHRS and CDR2 as YFSETQ. The CDR3 is CASSPDRVNSPLHF. In DNA form, the CDR3 reads TGCGCCAGCAGCCCAGACAGGGTTAATTCACCCCTCCACTTT. The whole variable domain, remainder taken from reference TRBV5-1 and TRBJ1-6, is KAGVTQTPRYLIKTRGQQVTLSCSPISGHRSVSWYQQTPGQGLQFLFEYFSETQRNKGNFPGRFSGRQFSNSRSEMNVSTLELGDSALYLCASSPDRVNSPLHFGNGTRLTVT.

At least ten counts were recorded for this clonotype. V gene TRBV5-5 combines with J gene TRBJ1-5, with D hard to call. V lost 5 bases, J lost 0 bases, and 12 bases lay in between. This CDR3 has 15 residues. CDR1 SGHKS and CDR2 YYEKEE come from the germline V gene (reference sequence). The CDR3 DNA reads TGTGCCAGCAGGGTTAACACGTTTAGCAATCAGCCCCAGCATTTT. Residues: CASRVNTFSNQPQHF.

This chain links TRBV7-2 with TRBJ1-3; D gene unclear. The CDR3 has 15 residues. V dropped 7 bases and J dropped 4 bases, with 17 bases sitting between them. Germline V lookup: CDR1 SGHTA, CDR2 FQGNSA. CDR3 sequence: CASIRDGSRGNTIYF. The CDR3 DNA sequence: TGTGCCAGCATCAGAGACGGTTCGAGGGGAAACACCATATATTTT.

The chain has TRBV7-2 and TRBJ2-1; the D gene is possibly TRBD2 (7 bases). Germline V lookup: CDR1 SGHTA, CDR2 FQGNSA. The CDR3 spans 17 residues. V lost 1 base, J lost 6 bases, and 19 bases lay in between. This CDR3 reads CASSLDPAGAAINEQFF. DNA of the CDR3: TGTGCCAGCAGCTTAGACCCGGCGGGGGCGGCTATCAATGAGCAGTTCTTC.

About this clonotype: A read error is the likely source, as a far larger clone sits one nucleotide away. V is TRBV6-8 and J is TRBJ2-5, with 9 bases fitting TRBD1. The CDR3 has 14 amino acids. In germline, CDR1 is MNHGY, CDR2 SAAAGT. CDR3 amino acids: CATLVQGAQEIQYF. The CDR3 DNA reads TGTGCCACCCTTGTACAGGGGGCCCAAGAGATCCAGTACTTC.

The chain combines TRBV14 with TRBJ2-7; 7 bases line up with TRBD2. This CDR3 comprises 14 residues. The germline gives CDR1 SGHDN, CDR2 FVKESK. V gave up 4 bases and J gave up 3 bases; unmatched junction bases: 6. CDR3 residues: CASSRGGYYYEQYV. DNA of the CDR3: TGTGCCAGCAGCCGGGGAGGGTACTACTACGAGCAGTACGTC.

Ten or more counts support this clonotype. This chain connects TRBV9 to TRBJ2-2, with TRBD1 as a possible D gene (5 bases). The CDR3 is made up of 16 amino acids. Germline V gene sequence: CDR1 SGDLS, CDR2 YYNGEE. V lost 4 bases and J lost 5, with 18 bases in between. The CDR3 here is CASSPSPGLYTGELFF. The DNA for the CDR3 is TGTGCCAGCAGCCCAAGTCCAGGGTTATATACCGGGGAGCTGTTTTTT.

This chain connects TRBV2 to TRBJ1-2; unclear D gene. CDR3 length: 15 amino acids. Trimming shortened V by 5 bases and J by 8 bases, and 21 bases separated the two germline ends. In germline, CDR1 is SNHLY, CDR2 FYNNEI. The CDR3 region is CASSRNRSAEGGYTF. The CDR3 coding sequence is TGTGCCAGCAGTCGGAACCGTAGTGCCGAGGGCGGCTACACCTTC.

The table lists this clonotype with many counts. The chain uses TRBV29-1 and TRBJ2-3; 10 nucleotides line up with TRBD2. Germline values: CDR1 SQVTM, CDR2 ANQGSEA. The junction had 5 bases not matched to a gene; V was cut back by 6 bases and J by 2 bases. This CDR3 has 14 residues. The CDR3 coding sequence is TGCAGCGTCAGGACTAGCGGCCTCACAGATACGCAGTATTTT. Translating it yields CSVRTSGLTDTQYF.